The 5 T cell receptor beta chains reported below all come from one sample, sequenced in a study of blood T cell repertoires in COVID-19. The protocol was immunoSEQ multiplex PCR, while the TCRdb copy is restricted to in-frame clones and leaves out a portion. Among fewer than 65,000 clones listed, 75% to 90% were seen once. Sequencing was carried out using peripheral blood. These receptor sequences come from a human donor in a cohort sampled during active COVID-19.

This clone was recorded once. CDR3 in amino acids: CASSPTGLAGVFQETQYF. CDR3 coding DNA: TGTGCCAGCAGCCCCACCGGACTAGCGGGGGTATTCCAAGAGACCCAGTACTTC. The chain joins TRBV11-2 to TRBJ2-5, with 13 bases matching TRBD2. Germline assignment: CDR1 SGHAT and CDR2 FQNNGV. This CDR3 has 18 residues. Germline trimming cut 5 bases from V and 1 base from J; bases unmatched to any gene: 10.

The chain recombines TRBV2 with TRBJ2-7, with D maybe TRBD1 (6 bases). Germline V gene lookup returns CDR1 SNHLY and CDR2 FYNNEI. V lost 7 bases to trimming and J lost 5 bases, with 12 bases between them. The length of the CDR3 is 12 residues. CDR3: CASTGTSNEQYF. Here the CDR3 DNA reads TGTGCCAGCACGGGGACATCGAACGAGCAGTACTTC.

Here the CDR3 reads CASSHLAGDETQYF. As DNA, the CDR3 is TGTGCCAGCAGCCACCTAGCGGGGGATGAGACCCAGTACTTC. The rearrangement uses TRBV3-1 (or the pseudogene TRBV3-2) and TRBJ2-5; TRBD2 aligns across 10 bases. Germline V gives CDR1 LGHDT, CDR2 YNNKEL (reference sequence). V trimming: 3 bases; J trimming: 5 bases; junction bases outside the gene matches: 3. This CDR3 region has 14 residues.

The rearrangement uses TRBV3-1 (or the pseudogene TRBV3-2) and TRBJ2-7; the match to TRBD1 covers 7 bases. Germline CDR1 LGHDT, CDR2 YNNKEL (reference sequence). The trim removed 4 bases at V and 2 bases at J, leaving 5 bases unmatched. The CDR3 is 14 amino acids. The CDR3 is CASSLLGTAYEQYF. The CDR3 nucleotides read TGTGCCAGCAGCCTTTTAGGGACAGCCTACGAGCAGTACTTC.

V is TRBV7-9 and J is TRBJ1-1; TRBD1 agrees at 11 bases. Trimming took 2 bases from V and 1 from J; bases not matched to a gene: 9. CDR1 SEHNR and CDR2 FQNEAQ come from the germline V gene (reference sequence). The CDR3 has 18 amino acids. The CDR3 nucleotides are TGTGCCAGCAGCTTAAGGTCTGGACAGGGGGCAAGGAACACTGAAGCTTTCTTT. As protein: CASSLRSGQGARNTEAFF.